The clone carrying this T cell receptor (beta chain) appeared a single time. The data derive from a study of blood T cell repertoires in COVID-19. Method: immunoSEQ multiplex PCR; TCRdb's copy keeps in-frame clones and lacks some. In the table there are roughly 250,000 clones, around 84% of which are singletons. The germline gives CDR1 SQVTM, CDR2 ANQGSEA. CDR3 size: 11 residues. V shed 4 bases and J shed 1 base, with 4 bases lying between them. Participants' reported clinical history set cohort assignment. The sequencing sample was made of PBMCs or T cells enriched from blood (not recorded which). The rearrangement links TRBV29-1 to TRBJ1-1; D is undetermined. The sequence was collected from a woman aged 45-65 years who had recovered from COVID-19. The DNA of the CDR3 is TGCAGCGTTGGGAGGAACACTGAAGCTTTCTTT. This sequence encodes CSVGRNTEAFF.